The 31 T cell receptor beta chains in this list originate from one sample, sequenced in a study of a mutant IDH1 vaccine in newly diagnosed glioma. The protocol was immunoSEQ multiplex PCR, while the TCRdb copy is restricted to in-frame clones and leaves out a portion. The data contain around 30,000 clones, 89% of them seen just once; the ten biggest clones take up around 2.2%. The time point is: week 47, end of study. Doses comprised 300 ug of mutant IDH1 20-mer peptide each, plus topical imiquimod. Which antigens these TCRs recognize remains unknown. The material sequenced was PBMCs, taken from a glioma patient whose treatment included an IDH1 peptide vaccine. The receptors derive from a man between 35 and 55 years old with glioma.

The chain joins TRBV4-3 to TRBJ2-1, with D unclear. The V end lost 0 bases, the J end lost 3 bases, and 9 bases lay between the germline ends. The CDR3 sequence is 15 residues long. CDR1 is LGHNA, CDR2 YSLEER, per germline. CDR3 sequence: CASSQDSGVYNEQFF. The DNA of the CDR3 is TGCGCCAGCAGCCAAGATTCGGGTGTCTACAATGAGCAGTTCTTC.

The chain is built from TRBV4-3 and TRBJ2-1, with TRBD1 matching 9 bases. V lost 4 bases, J lost 6 bases, and 4 bases stayed unmatched. CDR3 size: 14 residues. The germline V gene has CDR1 LGHNA and CDR2 YSLEER. CDR3 sequence: CASSRSTGGNEQFF. The CDR3 nucleotides read TGCGCCAGCAGCCGCTCGACAGGGGGCAATGAGCAGTTCTTC.

The V and J genes are TRBV19 and TRBJ2-1; D is undetermined. The CDR3 loop spans 14 amino acids. The V end lost 6 bases, the J end lost 2 bases, and 11 bases lay between the germline ends. Germline CDR1 LNHDA, CDR2 SQIVND (reference sequence). CDR3 residues: CASRTDAAYNEQFF. The CDR3 DNA reads TGTGCCAGTAGGACTGATGCTGCCTACAATGAGCAGTTCTTC.

The chain uses TRBV27 and TRBJ1-5; D perhaps matches TRBD1 (6 bases). V dropped 5 bases and J dropped 7 bases, with 12 bases sitting between them. CDR3 length equals 13 residues. Germline-derived CDR1 and CDR2 are MNHEY and SMNVEV (reference sequence). CDR3 residues: CASSPLGQQPQHF. CDR3 DNA: TGTGCCAGCAGTCCGCTGGGACAACAGCCCCAGCATTTT.

The V and J genes are TRBV4-1 and TRBJ2-1, with 8 bases that match TRBD1. This CDR3 is built from 15 residues. Germline CDR1 MGHRA, CDR2 YSYEKL. V shed 4 bases and J 5 bases; nucleotides not matched to a gene: 7. Written as DNA, the CDR3 is TGCGCCAGCAGCCGAACAGGGGGAAGTGACAATGAGCAGTTCTTC. It translates to CASSRTGGSDNEQFF.

V and J are TRBV30 and TRBJ2-2; D could derive from TRBD1 or TRBD2 (6 bases each). The germline V gene encodes CDR1 GTSNPN and CDR2 SVGIG (reference sequence). Trimming left V 4 bases short and J 4 bases short, with 16 bases between. The CDR3 has 15 amino acids. CDR3 DNA sequence: TGTGCCTGGATAGCACGGGGGCGGGTCACCGGGGAGCTGTTTTTT. Amino acid sequence: CAWIARGRVTGELFF.

CDR3 sequence (DNA): TGTGCCAGCACCGTCCAGACAGGGAGTAGTGAAAAACTGTTTTTT. Translation gives CASTVQTGSSEKLFF. The rearrangement joins TRBV2 to TRBJ1-4; 7 nucleotides match TRBD1. The CDR3 runs to 15 residues. The V segment lost 7 bases and the J segment 7 bases; nucleotides outside the gene matches: 12. The germline V gene encodes CDR1 SNHLY and CDR2 FYNNEI.

V usage is TRBV4-3 and J usage is TRBJ1-1; no reliable D call. CDR1 is LGHNA, CDR2 YSLEER, per germline. The CDR3 spans 13 residues. V shed 0 bases and J shed 4 bases, with 6 bases lying between them. Here the CDR3 reads CASSQDTSTEAFF. The CDR3 DNA follows: TGCGCCAGCAGCCAAGATACGAGCACTGAAGCTTTCTTT.

CDR3 protein: CASSPFTRSTDTQYF. DNA for the CDR3: TGTGCCAGCAGCCCATTCACCCGTAGCACAGATACGCAGTATTTT. The chain carries TRBV7-6 and TRBJ2-3; D not resolved. The CDR3 has 15 amino acids. V was shortened by 5 bases and J by 0 bases, with 12 bases between the two germline ends. Per germline, CDR1 SGHVS and CDR2 FNYEAQ. Looking up the rest from reference TRBV7-6 and TRBJ2-3 gives the full variable domain: GAGVSQSPRYKVTKRGQDVALRCDPISGHVSLYWYRQALGQGPEFLTYFNYEAQQDKSGLPNDRFSAERPEGSISTLTIQRTEQRDSAMYRCASSPFTRSTDTQYFGPGTRLTVL.

The genes are TRBV5-1 and TRBJ1-1, with no clear D. Deletions cut 0 bases from V and 5 bases from J, with 11 bases between. This CDR3 spans 14 amino acids. Germline V CDR1 and CDR2: SGHRS, YFSETQ. DNA for the CDR3: TGCGCCAGCAGCTTGGGGGTGGCGATGACTGAAGCTTTCTTT. Protein sequence: CASSLGVAMTEAFF.

This clone was observed a handful of times. The chain employs TRBV25-1 and TRBJ1-5, with 8 bases aligning to TRBD1. Germline CDR1 is MGHDK and CDR2 is SYGVNS. V lost 10 bases to trimming and J lost 1 base; unmatched junction nucleotides: 15. The CDR3 spans 17 residues. In DNA form, the CDR3 reads TGTGCCACCTCCGCGGGGCAGGGGGCTAAAAGCAATCAGCCCCAGCATTTT. This codes for CATSAGQGAKSNQPQHF. Filled out from reference TRBV25-1 and TRBJ1-5, the complete variable domain reads EADIYQTPRYLVIGTGKKITLECSQTMGHDKMYWYQQDPGMELHLIHYSYGVNSTEKGDLSSESTVSRIRTEHFPLTLESARPSHTSQYLCATSAGQGAKSNQPQHFGDGTRLSIL.

The chain employs TRBV5-1 and TRBJ1-6; D might be TRBD1 (5 bases). Deletions cut 3 bases from V and 9 bases from J, with 13 bases between. The CDR3 spans 14 residues. The V gene's germline CDR1 is SGHRS and CDR2 YFSETQ. The CDR3 loop is CASSWGNGASPLHF. DNA for the CDR3: TGCGCCAGCAGCTGGGGAAACGGGGCTTCACCCCTCCACTTT.

The rearrangement uses TRBV15 and TRBJ1-2; 8 nucleotides align to TRBD1. Germline V CDR1 and CDR2: LNHNV, YYDKDF (reference sequence). Trimming at V came to 2 bases and at J to 5 bases, leaving 4 bases not matched to a gene. The CDR3 consists of 14 residues. The CDR3 DNA follows: TGTGCCACCAGCAGAACCACAGGGGGTTATGGCTACACCTTC. Translating gives CATSRTTGGYGYTF.

The V and J genes are TRBV19 and TRBJ1-5, with unresolved D. V was pared by 6 bases and J by 4 bases, with 10 bases between. Germline V gene lookup returns CDR1 LNHDA and CDR2 SQIVND (reference sequence). This CDR3 region has 13 residues. The CDR3 loop reads CASSVLGNQPQHF. CDR3 DNA sequence: TGTGCCAGTAGCGTCCTGGGAAATCAGCCCCAGCATTTT.

The CDR3 protein is CAWTIGLAGKETQYF. The DNA for the CDR3 is TGTGCCTGGACCATCGGACTAGCGGGGAAAGAGACCCAGTACTTC. The genes are TRBV30 and TRBJ2-5, with TRBD2 matching 12 bases. Losses at the gene ends were 4 bases for V and 3 bases for J; bases not matched to a gene: 6. The CDR3 extends over 15 amino acids. Germline lookup yields CDR1 GTSNPN and CDR2 SVGIG (reference sequence). The whole variable domain, filled in from reference TRBV30 and TRBJ2-5, reads SQTIHQWPATLVQPVGSPLSLECTVEGTSNPNLYWYRQAAGRGLQLLFYSVGIGQISSEVPQNLSASRPQDRQFILSSKKLLLSDSGFYLCAWTIGLAGKETQYFGPGTRLLVL.

The chain carries TRBV7-2 and TRBJ2-5, with a tentative D call TRBD2 (5 bases). CDR3 length equals 16 residues. V lost 5 bases and J 4 bases, leaving 20 bases between the germline ends. Germline-derived CDR1 and CDR2 are SGHTA and FQGNSA. The CDR3 protein is CASSPRLVEGGETQYF. The DNA of the CDR3 is TGTGCCAGCAGCCCCCGGCTAGTGGAAGGAGGAGAGACCCAGTACTTC.

The chain recombines TRBV5-1 with TRBJ1-1, with 9 bases lining up with TRBD1. CDR1 and CDR2 from the germline V gene are SGHRS and YFSETQ. The CDR3 has 13 amino acids. Losses at the gene ends were 5 bases for V and 4 bases for J; bases not matched to a gene: 3. CDR3 protein: CASSTQGATEAFF. The CDR3 DNA sequence: TGCGCCAGCAGTACACAGGGGGCCACTGAAGCTTTCTTT.

The chain employs TRBV29-1 and TRBJ2-2; D not resolved. The CDR3 runs 12 residues. Trimming removed 2 bases from V and 4 bases from J, with 5 bases in between. Germline V gene data show CDR1 as SQVTM and CDR2 as ANQGSEA. The CDR3 reads CSVELGTGELFF. The CDR3 bases are TGCAGCGTTGAACTGGGCACCGGGGAGCTGTTTTTT.

The V gene is TRBV7-6, the J gene TRBJ1-2; D might be TRBD1 (6 bases). This CDR3 has 13 residues. V was cut by 10 bases and J by 3 bases, with 15 bases left in between. The germline CDR1 and CDR2 sequences are SGHVS and FNYEAQ. The CDR3 protein is CATGTGLDYGYTF. As DNA, the CDR3 is TGTGCCACCGGCACAGGGTTAGACTATGGCTACACCTTC.

The gene calls are TRBV5-1 and TRBJ2-5; D might be TRBD1 (6 bases). The CDR3 sequence is 15 residues long. CDR1 and CDR2 from the germline V gene are SGHRS and YFSETQ. V was clipped by 0 bases and J by 5 bases, with 14 bases between them. The CDR3 loop reads CASSLEGRGSETQYF. As DNA, the CDR3 is TGCGCCAGCAGCTTGGAAGGCAGGGGAAGCGAGACCCAGTACTTC.

This sequence joins TRBV6-4 and TRBJ1-1; no definite D call. Germline V gene data show CDR1 as MRHNA and CDR2 as SNTAGT. Trimming removed 4 bases at V and 1 base at J, with 13 bases between. The CDR3 runs to 15 residues. CDR3 coding DNA: TGTGCCAGCAGTGTAGGTATATCAGGGAACACTGAAGCTTTCTTT. Translated, it gives CASSVGISGNTEAFF.

V gene TRBV28 combines with J gene TRBJ1-5; 8 nucleotides line up with TRBD1. V was clipped by 5 bases and J by 7 bases; unmatched bases: 7. Germline CDR1 reads MDHEN; CDR2 reads SYDVKM. The CDR3 covers 14 residues. The CDR3 loop reads CASSVDRAGQPQHF. In DNA, the CDR3 is TGTGCCAGCAGTGTGGACAGGGCTGGCCAGCCCCAGCATTTT.

V is TRBV7-9 and J is TRBJ2-2; TRBD1 matches 8 bases. Germline assignment: CDR1 SEHNR and CDR2 FQNEAQ (reference sequence). The CDR3 is made up of 13 amino acids. V dropped 8 bases and J dropped 4; count of bases not matched to a gene: 3. Written as DNA, the CDR3 is TGTGCCAGCCACGACAGGGGCACCGGGGAGCTGTTTTTT. This gives the protein CASHDRGTGELFF.

The genes are TRBV6-5 and TRBJ2-5; 7 bases are shared with TRBD2. Germline values: CDR1 MNHEY, CDR2 SVGAGI. V lost 3 bases and J lost 0; bases outside the gene matches: 7. This CDR3 spans 16 amino acids. CDR3: CASSYMAGAYQETQYF. In DNA, the CDR3 is TGTGCCAGCAGTTATATGGCGGGAGCGTACCAAGAGACCCAGTACTTC.

The CDR3 is CASSFLGAGTYGYTF. In DNA, the CDR3 is TGTGCCAGCAGCTTTCTCGGGGCTGGTACTTATGGCTACACCTTC. The V gene is TRBV11-1, the J gene TRBJ1-2; D is perhaps TRBD1 (5 bases). The CDR3 is made up of 15 amino acids. The germline gives CDR1 SGHAT, CDR2 FQDESV (reference sequence). V lost 3 bases, J lost 5 bases, and 16 bases lay in between.

This clone occurred once. The chain combines TRBV30 with TRBJ1-2; D gene ambiguous. Germline lookup yields CDR1 GTSNPN and CDR2 SVGIG (reference sequence). The CDR3 loop spans 11 amino acids. V dropped 3 bases and J dropped 4 bases, with 6 bases sitting between them. The CDR3 protein is CAWSPVYGYTF. For the CDR3, the DNA is TGTGCCTGGAGCCCTGTCTATGGCTACACCTTC. Based on the CDR3 plus reference TRBV30 and TRBJ1-2, the full variable domain is SQTIHQWPATLVQPVGSPLSLECTVEGTSNPNLYWYRQAAGRGLQLLFYSVGIGQISSEVPQNLSASRPQDRQFILSSKKLLLSDSGFYLCAWSPVYGYTFGSGTRLTVV.

V is TRBV19 and J is TRBJ2-4; D is uncertain. CDR1 and CDR2 from the germline V gene are LNHDA and SQIVND (reference sequence). This CDR3 has 13 amino acids. With 5 bases removed from V and 0 bases from J, the gap between germline ends came to 5 bases. The CDR3, as DNA: TGTGCCAGTAGTCCTGTAGCCAAAAACATTCAGTACTTC. It is translated as CASSPVAKNIQYF. The whole variable domain, filled in from reference TRBV19 and TRBJ2-4, reads DGGITQSPKYLFRKEGQNVTLSCEQNLNHDAMYWYRQDPGQGLRLIYYSQIVNDFQKGDIAEGYSVSREKKESFPLTVTSAQKNPTAFYLCASSPVAKNIQYFGAGTRLSVL.

The V call is TRBV29-1, the J call TRBJ1-2; TRBD1 agrees at 9 bases. The junction had 5 bases not matched to a gene; V was cut back by 1 base and J by 5 bases. This CDR3 contains 14 residues. Germline CDR1 and CDR2: SQVTM and ANQGSEA. CDR3 DNA: TGCAGCGTTGAAGGGGACAGGGAACAGTATGGCTACACCTTC. Translation: CSVEGDREQYGYTF.

This clone was observed a single time. The V and J genes are TRBV19 and TRBJ2-3; perhaps TRBD1 as D (6 bases). Per germline, CDR1 LNHDA and CDR2 SQIVND (reference sequence). The CDR3 has 16 residues. CDR3 sequence reads: CATGKGVGGNTDTQYF. CDR3 nucleotide sequence: TGTGCTACTGGGAAGGGGGTTGGGGGCAACACAGATACGCAGTATTTT.

The chain recombines TRBV28 with TRBJ1-1, with 7 positions matching TRBD1. CDR3 length: 15 residues. Germline loops: CDR1 MDHEN, CDR2 SYDVKM. Germline trimming cut 6 bases from V and 4 bases from J; bases unmatched to any gene: 11. The CDR3 loop is CASRTSRGGGTEAFF. The CDR3 nucleotides read TGTGCCAGCAGGACTTCCAGGGGGGGTGGCACTGAAGCTTTCTTT. Filled out from reference TRBV28 and TRBJ1-1, the complete variable domain reads DVKVTQSSRYLVKRTGEKVFLECVQDMDHENMFWYRQDPGLGLRLIYFSYDVKMKEKGDIPEGYSVSREKKERFSLILESASTNQTSMYLCASRTSRGGGTEAFFGQGTRLTVV.

The gene calls are TRBV6-1 and TRBJ2-7; 7 bases agree with TRBD1. Germline V gene sequence: CDR1 MNHNS, CDR2 SASEGT. V gave up 6 bases and J gave up 2 bases; unmatched junction bases: 4. The CDR3 has 13 amino acids. The CDR3 nucleotides read TGTGCCAGCAGCCTAGACAGGGCCTACGAGCAGTACGTC. This codes for CASSLDRAYEQYV.